Listed below are T cell receptor beta chains from one sample, sequenced in a study of T cells in Graves' hyperthyroidism and ophthalmopathy. TCRdb reanalysed the multiplex PCR reads using MiXCR and keeps one entry per CDR3 protein. The sample has approximately 370,000 distinct CDR3 sequences; approximately 17% are singletons. Sequences were obtained from blood. These receptors were collected from a woman aged 25-40 years with Graves' hyperthyroidism that later progressed to Graves' ophthalmopathy. The CDR3 runs from the conserved cysteine through the conserved F or W. The D gene is left open where the match is weak. Not all rows give a size; the values are once, few, many and, for expanded clones, a class.

CDR3aa | CDR3nt | v_gene | abundance | d_gene | j_gene
CASSIHRDRGAKNIQYF | TGTGCCAGTAGTATACACCGGGACAGGGGAGCCAAAAACATTCAGTACTTC | TRBV19 | few | TRBD1 | TRBJ2-4
CASSPQGLPGNTIYF | TGTGCCAGCTCACCGCAGGGTTTGCCTGGAAACACCATATATTTT | TRBV18 | few | NA | TRBJ1-3
CASSSWTGVGYGYTF | TGTGCCAGTAGTAGCTGGACAGGGGTGGGCTATGGCTACACCTTC | TRBV19 | many | TRBD1 | TRBJ1-2
CASSDTTGSSYEQYF | TGTGCCAGCAGCGACACGACAGGAAGCTCCTACGAGCAGTACTTC | TRBV7-8 | many | NA | TRBJ2-7
CATSDSGVQHF | TGTGCCACCAGTGATTCGGGGGTCCAGCATTTT | TRBV24-1 | many | NA | TRBJ1-5
CASTSSGSTDTQYF | TGCGCCAGCACCTCAAGCGGTAGCACAGATACGCAGTATTTT | TRBV5-1 | few | NA | TRBJ2-3
CSALPGQGAGINEKLFF | TGCAGTGCGCTGCCGGGACAGGGTGCGGGAATTAATGAAAAACTGTTTTTT | TRBV20-1 | NA | TRBD1 | TRBJ1-4
CASSRGTSGQETQYF | TGTGCCAGCAGCCGCGGGACTAGCGGCCAAGAGACCCAGTACTTC | TRBV5-5 | many | TRBD2 | TRBJ2-5
CASSPRQDPMNTEAFF | TGTGCCAGCTCACCACGGCAGGACCCCATGAACACTGAAGCTTTCTTT | TRBV18 | NA | NA | TRBJ1-1
CASRLRGADNEQFF | TGTGCCAGCAGGCTACGGGGGGCGGACAATGAGCAGTTCTTC | TRBV2 | NA | NA | TRBJ2-1
CASAGSNYGYTF | TGTGCCAGTGCTGGTAGTAACTATGGCTACACCTTC | TRBV6-1 | many | NA | TRBJ1-2
CASSVDDPRSYGYTF | TGTGCCAGCAGCGTAGACGACCCGCGGAGCTATGGCTACACCTTC | TRBV9 | few | NA | TRBJ1-2
CSAERGETGELFF | TGCAGTGCCGAAAGGGGGGAGACCGGGGAGCTGTTTTTT | TRBV20-1 | many | NA | TRBJ2-2
CSVEGAKNTEAFF | TGCAGCGTGGAGGGGGCGAAGAACACTGAAGCTTTCTTT | TRBV29-1 | many | TRBD1 | TRBJ1-1
CAIREGQGDEQYF | TGTGCCATCAGGGAGGGACAGGGGGACGAGCAGTACTTC | TRBV10-3 | many | TRBD1 | TRBJ2-7
CASSESRAFFYSNQPQHF | TGTGCCAGCAGTGAGTCCAGGGCCTTTTTTTATAGCAATCAGCCCCAGCATTTT | TRBV6-1 | many | NA | TRBJ1-5
CASRNRGYTGELFF | TGTGCCAGCAGAAACAGGGGGTACACCGGGGAGCTGTTTTTT | TRBV6-1 | NA | TRBD1 | TRBJ2-2
CASSSRDRDNSPLHF | TGTGCCAGCAGCTCCCGGGACAGGGATAATTCACCCCTCCACTTT | TRBV7-9 | NA | TRBD1 | TRBJ1-6
CSASGARGRVDTQYF | TGCAGTGCTAGCGGAGCCAGGGGGCGGGTAGATACGCAGTATTTT | TRBV20-1 | NA | TRBD1 | TRBJ2-3
CASRPGAGWDTGELFF | TGTGCCAGTAGACCTGGGGCGGGATGGGACACCGGGGAGCTGTTTTTT | TRBV19 | NA | NA | TRBJ2-2
CASSPGLAGVGSEQYF | TGTGCCAGCTCACCTGGGCTAGCGGGAGTAGGGAGCGAGCAGTACTTC | TRBV18 | few | TRBD2 | TRBJ2-7
CATSDPQRNYGYTF | TGTGCCACCAGTGATCCGCAAAGAAACTATGGCTACACCTTC | TRBV24-1 | many | NA | TRBJ1-2
CASVRLAGVAREQYF | TGTGCCAGCGTGAGACTAGCGGGAGTGGCAAGGGAGCAGTACTTC | TRBV2 | many | TRBD2 | TRBJ2-7
CASSLEGTGGRETQYF | TGTGCCAGCAGCTTAGAAGGGACAGGGGGTCGAGAGACCCAGTACTTC | TRBV11-2 | many | TRBD1 | TRBJ2-5
CASSQVAGTGELFF | TGTGCCAGCAGCCAAGTGGCAGGCACCGGGGAGCTGTTTTTT | TRBV3-1 | many | NA | TRBJ2-2
CASSTPGTGIEKLFF | TGTGCCAGCAGCACCCCCGGGACAGGGATTGAAAAACTGTTTTTT | TRBV9 | many | TRBD1 | TRBJ1-4
CASSPDGVTFPYEQYF | TGTGCCAGCAGCCCGGACGGGGTTACGTTTCCCTACGAGCAGTACTTC | TRBV6-2/TRBV6-3 | NA | NA | TRBJ2-7
CASTPNPYNEQFF | TGTGCCAGCACCCCCAACCCCTACAATGAGCAGTTCTTC | TRBV11-2 | many | NA | TRBJ2-1
CASSLAGRTETQYF | TGTGCCAGCAGCCTAGCGGGAAGGACAGAGACCCAGTACTTC | TRBV25-1 | many | TRBD2 | TRBJ2-5
CAISPTMGATNEKLFF | TGTGCCATCAGTCCGACAATGGGAGCAACTAATGAAAAACTGTTTTTT | TRBV10-3 | many | NA | TRBJ1-4
CASSLSVNEKLFF | TGTGCCAGCAGTTTATCCGTGAATGAAAAACTGTTTTTT | TRBV28 | many | NA | TRBJ1-4
CATSRGTTAGVQPQHF | TGTGCCACCAGCAGAGGAACAACCGCAGGGGTTCAGCCCCAGCATTTT | TRBV15 | few | NA | TRBJ1-5
CASSLGEREQFF | TGTGCCAGCAGCTTAGGGGAGCGGGAGCAGTTCTTC | TRBV7-9 | NA | NA | TRBJ2-1
CASSFFSGGGNEQYF | TGTGCCAGCAGTTTTTTTTCAGGGGGTGGGAACGAGCAGTACTTC | TRBV27 | NA | TRBD1 | TRBJ2-7
CASSQDVGGDEKLFF | TGCGCCAGCAGCCAAGATGTAGGGGGCGATGAAAAACTGTTTTTT | TRBV4-1 | NA | TRBD1 | TRBJ1-4